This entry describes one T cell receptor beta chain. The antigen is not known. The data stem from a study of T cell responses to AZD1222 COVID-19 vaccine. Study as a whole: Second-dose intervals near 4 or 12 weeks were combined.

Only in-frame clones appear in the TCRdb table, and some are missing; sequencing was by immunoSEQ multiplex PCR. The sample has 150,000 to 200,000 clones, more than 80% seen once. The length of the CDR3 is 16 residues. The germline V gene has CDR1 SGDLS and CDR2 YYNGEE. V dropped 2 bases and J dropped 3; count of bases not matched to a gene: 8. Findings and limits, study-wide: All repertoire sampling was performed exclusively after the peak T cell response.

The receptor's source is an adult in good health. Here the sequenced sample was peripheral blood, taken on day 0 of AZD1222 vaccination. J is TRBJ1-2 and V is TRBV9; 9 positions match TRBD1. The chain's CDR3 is CASSVSGQGKDYGYTF. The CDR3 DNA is TGTGCCAGCAGCGTTTCGGGACAGGGAAAAGACTATGGCTACACCTTC.